This T cell receptor beta chain is from a study of T cells after yellow fever vaccination. Study-level findings and limits: Contaminating bulk clonotypes could be abundant in FACS-sorted repertoires. Among primary-vaccination clones, most reappeared after the booster, at approximately 97% for CD4 and around 91% for CD8.

Trimming took off 1 base at V and 9 bases at J, with 7 bases between the two ends. This CDR3 region has 12 residues. From germline, CDR1 is LGHDT and CDR2 YNNKEL (reference sequence). This clonotype has ten or more counts. Its antigen is unknown. Generation of TCR cDNA used 5'RACE template switching (which added a universal primer site and UMIs). TCRdb passed the 5' RACE reads through MiXCR, listing each CDR3 protein once. The data hold some 260,000 distinct CDR3 sequences, with over 4.5% observed a single time. Material: CD4+ T cells sorted from PBMCs, obtained on the day of the yellow fever booster vaccination. The receptor's source is a man aged 18 to 29 who received the YFV17D yellow fever vaccine. The chain carries TRBV3-1 and TRBJ2-1; the D is unclear. This chain's CDR3 is CASSQGTGEQFF. The CDR3 coding sequence is TGTGCCAGCAGCCAAGGAACCGGTGAGCAGTTCTTC.